The rows below give T cell receptor beta chains drawn from one sample of a study of T cell repertoires in cytomegalovirus infection. These receptors have no identified antigens. TCRdb redid the calling of the reads with MiXCR, one entry per CDR3 protein. The data show approximately 120,000 distinct CDR3 sequences, around 28% seen once. The specimen comprised CD8+ T cells from cultured PBMCs, sampled from culture after CMV antigen stimulation. The receptor source for this set is a human donor in good health (CMV status not recorded). Some clones in this sample may be carry-over from other donors' samples. The CDR3 runs from the conserved cysteine through the conserved F or W. A D gene is named only where the DNA matches it firmly. Only part of the rows carry a size: once, few, many, or a class if the clone is expanded.

abundance: many
v_gene: TRBV19
d_gene: NA
j_gene: TRBJ1-1
CDR3aa: CASRFQMNTEAFF
CDR3nt: TGTGCCAGTAGGTTCCAGATGAACACTGAAGCTTTCTTT

abundance: NA
v_gene: TRBV7-9
d_gene: NA
j_gene: TRBJ1-4
CDR3aa: CATRGTGEKLFF
CDR3nt: TGTGCCACCAGAGGGACGGGAGAAAAACTGTTTTTT

abundance: few
v_gene: TRBV5-1
d_gene: NA
j_gene: TRBJ1-5
CDR3aa: CASSLAGHLNQPQHF
CDR3nt: TGCGCCAGCAGCTTGGCGGGACACCTCAATCAGCCCCAGCATTTT

abundance: few
v_gene: TRBV7-6
d_gene: NA
j_gene: TRBJ1-4
CDR3aa: CASSLDGDTNEKLFF
CDR3nt: TGTGCCAGCAGCTTAGATGGTGACACTAATGAAAAACTGTTTTTT

abundance: NA
v_gene: TRBV7-9
d_gene: TRBD2
j_gene: TRBJ2-7
CDR3aa: CASSLEGGGVGHEQYF
CDR3nt: TGTGCCAGCAGCTTAGAAGGCGGGGGGGTAGGTCACGAGCAGTACTTC

abundance: once
v_gene: TRBV20-1
d_gene: NA
j_gene: TRBJ2-7
CDR3aa: CSARALSGPHDEQYF
CDR3nt: TGCAGTGCTAGAGCGTTGTCAGGGCCCCACGACGAGCAGTACTTC

abundance: once
v_gene: TRBV9
d_gene: TRBD2
j_gene: TRBJ2-2
CDR3aa: CASSVAGLAGPNTGELFF
CDR3nt: TGTGCCAGCAGCGTAGCTGGACTAGCGGGTCCGAACACCGGGGAGCTGTTTTTT

abundance: NA
v_gene: TRBV10-3
d_gene: NA
j_gene: TRBJ2-7
CDR3aa: CAISDGSPYEQYF
CDR3nt: TGTGCCATCAGTGACGGGTCCCCCTACGAGCAGTACTTC

abundance: NA
v_gene: TRBV2
d_gene: TRBD1
j_gene: TRBJ1-1
CDR3aa: CAIRDSLNTEAFF
CDR3nt: TGTGCCATCAGGGACAGTTTGAACACTGAAGCTTTCTTT

abundance: NA
v_gene: TRBV28
d_gene: NA
j_gene: TRBJ1-1
CDR3aa: CASRSQGWLEAFF
CDR3nt: TGTGCCAGCAGATCACAGGGCTGGCTTGAAGCTTTCTTT

abundance: NA
v_gene: TRBV12-3/TRBV12-4
d_gene: NA
j_gene: TRBJ2-3
CDR3aa: CASSLLLSADTQYF
CDR3nt: TGTGCCAGCAGTTTATTGCTGAGCGCAGATACGCAGTATTTT

abundance: NA
v_gene: TRBV6-2/TRBV6-3
d_gene: NA
j_gene: TRBJ1-2
CDR3aa: CASSYPGGGRSDYGYTF
CDR3nt: TGTGCCAGCAGTTACCCCGGCGGCGGCAGAAGTGACTATGGCTACACCTTC

abundance: NA
v_gene: TRBV12-3/TRBV12-4
d_gene: NA
j_gene: TRBJ2-2
CDR3aa: CASSYSNTGELFF
CDR3nt: TGTGCCAGCAGTTATTCGAACACCGGGGAGCTGTTTTTT

abundance: NA
v_gene: TRBV28
d_gene: TRBD1
j_gene: TRBJ2-6
CDR3aa: CASSHRGSGANVLTF
CDR3nt: TGTGCCAGCAGTCACAGGGGATCTGGGGCCAACGTCCTGACTTTC

abundance: NA
v_gene: TRBV20-1
d_gene: NA
j_gene: TRBJ2-5
CDR3aa: CSAQREETQYF
CDR3nt: TGCAGTGCCCAAAGGGAAGAGACCCAGTACTTC

abundance: NA
v_gene: TRBV10-3
d_gene: NA
j_gene: TRBJ1-1
CDR3aa: CAISENNMRTEAFF
CDR3nt: TGTGCCATCAGTGAGAACAACATGAGGACTGAAGCTTTCTTT

abundance: few
v_gene: TRBV6-5
d_gene: NA
j_gene: TRBJ2-2
CDR3aa: CASKNQGGLQLFF
CDR3nt: TGTGCCAGCAAGAATCAGGGAGGCCTGCAGCTGTTTTTT

abundance: many
v_gene: TRBV7-9
d_gene: NA
j_gene: TRBJ1-4
CDR3aa: CASSNLSQLEKLFF
CDR3nt: TGTGCCAGCAGCAATCTGTCTCAATTGGAAAAACTGTTTTTT

abundance: NA
v_gene: TRBV13
d_gene: NA
j_gene: TRBJ2-7
CDR3aa: CASSLRGDEQYF
CDR3nt: TGTGCCAGCAGCCTTCGAGGGGACGAGCAGTACTTC

abundance: NA
v_gene: TRBV5-1
d_gene: NA
j_gene: TRBJ2-1
CDR3aa: CASSLDSGNEQFF
CDR3nt: TGCGCCAGCAGCTTGGACAGTGGCAATGAGCAGTTCTTC

abundance: NA
v_gene: TRBV6-5
d_gene: TRBD1
j_gene: TRBJ2-2
CDR3aa: CASSYSGQGARTGELFF
CDR3nt: TGTGCCAGCAGTTACTCAGGACAGGGGGCGCGCACCGGGGAGCTGTTTTTT

abundance: NA
v_gene: TRBV12-3/TRBV12-4
d_gene: TRBD1
j_gene: TRBJ2-7
CDR3aa: CASSPGQFSYEQYF
CDR3nt: TGTGCCAGCAGTCCGGGACAGTTCTCCTACGAGCAGTACTTC

abundance: few
v_gene: TRBV7-3
d_gene: NA
j_gene: TRBJ1-5
CDR3aa: CASSGGGSNQPQHF
CDR3nt: TGTGCCAGCAGCGGAGGTGGTAGCAATCAGCCCCAGCATTTT

abundance: few
v_gene: TRBV7-9
d_gene: TRBD1
j_gene: TRBJ1-4
CDR3aa: CASSVSGGGGKLFF
CDR3nt: TGTGCCAGCAGCGTCTCAGGGGGCGGGGGAAAACTGTTTTTT

abundance: NA
v_gene: TRBV7-9
d_gene: NA
j_gene: TRBJ2-4
CDR3aa: CASSAGDWQNIQYF
CDR3nt: TGTGCCAGCAGCGCAGGGGACTGGCAAAACATTCAGTACTTC

abundance: few
v_gene: TRBV14
d_gene: NA
j_gene: TRBJ1-1
CDR3aa: CASSQVYTEAFF
CDR3nt: TGTGCCAGCAGCCAAGTATACACTGAAGCTTTCTTT

abundance: many
v_gene: TRBV4-1
d_gene: NA
j_gene: TRBJ2-7
CDR3aa: CASSQAASPTYEQYF
CDR3nt: TGCGCCAGCAGCCAAGCCGCCTCCCCGACCTACGAGCAGTACTTC

abundance: many
v_gene: TRBV28
d_gene: NA
j_gene: TRBJ1-1
CDR3aa: CASTPGGGTEAFF
CDR3nt: TGTGCCAGCACGCCCGGGGGCGGGACTGAAGCTTTCTTT

abundance: NA
v_gene: TRBV24-1
d_gene: NA
j_gene: TRBJ2-2
CDR3aa: CATSALMNTGELFF
CDR3nt: TGTGCCACCAGTGCCCTTATGAACACCGGGGAGCTGTTTTTT

abundance: many
v_gene: TRBV28
d_gene: NA
j_gene: TRBJ1-1
CDR3aa: CASSLPPREAFF
CDR3nt: TGTGCCAGCAGTCTTCCTCCGCGGGAAGCTTTCTTT

abundance: few
v_gene: TRBV19
d_gene: NA
j_gene: TRBJ1-1
CDR3aa: CASSISLGGTEAFF
CDR3nt: TGTGCCAGTAGTATATCCCTAGGGGGAACTGAAGCTTTCTTT

abundance: NA
v_gene: TRBV27
d_gene: NA
j_gene: TRBJ2-1
CDR3aa: CASSLSRPASYNEQFF
CDR3nt: TGTGCCAGCAGTTTATCGCGGCCAGCCTCCTACAATGAGCAGTTCTTC

abundance: NA
v_gene: TRBV2
d_gene: NA
j_gene: TRBJ2-5
CDR3aa: CASSEYGTGIKETQYF
CDR3nt: TGTGCCAGCAGTGAATATGGTACGGGAATAAAAGAGACCCAGTACTTC

abundance: few
v_gene: TRBV11-1
d_gene: NA
j_gene: TRBJ1-5
CDR3aa: CASSLSRGSNQPQHF
CDR3nt: TGTGCCAGCAGCTTAAGCAGGGGAAGCAATCAGCCCCAGCATTTT

abundance: few
v_gene: TRBV20-1
d_gene: NA
j_gene: TRBJ1-6
CDR3aa: CSASEQGNSPLHF
CDR3nt: TGCAGTGCTAGTGAGCAGGGGAATTCACCCCTCCACTTT

abundance: NA
v_gene: TRBV7-8
d_gene: TRBD2
j_gene: TRBJ2-2
CDR3aa: CASSLDPAGVGTGELFF
CDR3nt: TGTGCCAGCAGCTTAGACCCAGCGGGGGTAGGGACCGGGGAGCTGTTTTTT

abundance: NA
v_gene: TRBV7-6
d_gene: NA
j_gene: TRBJ2-7
CDR3aa: CASSGGWAYEQYF
CDR3nt: TGTGCCAGCAGCGGGGGGTGGGCTTACGAGCAGTACTTC

abundance: NA
v_gene: TRBV28
d_gene: NA
j_gene: TRBJ1-2
CDR3aa: CASSLQGGGVGGYTF
CDR3nt: TGTGCCAGCAGTCTACAAGGTGGAGGGGTCGGAGGCTACACCTTC

abundance: NA
v_gene: TRBV2
d_gene: NA
j_gene: TRBJ2-2
CDR3aa: CASSEGLKLGTGELFF
CDR3nt: TGTGCCAGCAGTGAAGGACTTAAGCTGGGCACCGGGGAGCTGTTTTTT

abundance: few
v_gene: TRBV2
d_gene: NA
j_gene: TRBJ2-2
CDR3aa: CASRQASGTGELFF
CDR3nt: TGTGCCAGCAGGCAGGCGAGTGGCACCGGGGAGCTGTTTTTT

abundance: NA
v_gene: TRBV6-1
d_gene: NA
j_gene: TRBJ1-4
CDR3aa: CASRRTPGINEKLFF
CDR3nt: TGTGCCAGCAGGAGAACCCCAGGGATTAATGAAAAACTGTTTTTT

abundance: NA
v_gene: TRBV6-6
d_gene: NA
j_gene: TRBJ1-3
CDR3aa: CASSRGSSGNTIYF
CDR3nt: TGTGCCAGCAGCAGGGGCAGCTCTGGAAACACCATATATTTT

abundance: few
v_gene: TRBV2
d_gene: NA
j_gene: TRBJ2-7
CDR3aa: CASSDAGYEQYF
CDR3nt: TGTGCCAGCAGTGACGCTGGTTACGAGCAGTACTTC

abundance: NA
v_gene: TRBV5-4
d_gene: NA
j_gene: TRBJ2-2
CDR3aa: CASSFQGGGTGELFF
CDR3nt: TGTGCCAGCAGCTTTCAGGGGGGCGGCACCGGGGAGCTGTTTTTT

abundance: NA
v_gene: TRBV9
d_gene: NA
j_gene: TRBJ1-2
CDR3aa: CASSGWDTGYGYTF
CDR3nt: TGTGCCAGCAGCGGGTGGGACACCGGCTATGGCTACACCTTC

abundance: NA
v_gene: TRBV12-3/TRBV12-4
d_gene: NA
j_gene: TRBJ1-2
CDR3aa: CASSPGDGYTF
CDR3nt: TGTGCCAGCAGTCCGGGCGATGGCTACACCTTC

abundance: NA
v_gene: TRBV7-6
d_gene: NA
j_gene: TRBJ2-5
CDR3aa: CASSLVPEGETQYF
CDR3nt: TGTGCCAGCAGCTTAGTCCCTGAGGGGGAGACCCAGTACTTC

abundance: NA
v_gene: TRBV6-2/TRBV6-3
d_gene: NA
j_gene: TRBJ1-1
CDR3aa: CASSYGIATEAFF
CDR3nt: TGTGCCAGCAGTTACGGTATAGCCACTGAAGCTTTCTTT

abundance: NA
v_gene: TRBV4-2
d_gene: NA
j_gene: TRBJ1-1
CDR3aa: CASVLGVGFTEAFF
CDR3nt: TGTGCCAGCGTCTTGGGGGTAGGGTTCACTGAAGCTTTCTTT

abundance: NA
v_gene: TRBV29-1
d_gene: TRBD1
j_gene: TRBJ2-5
CDR3aa: CSVITGDQETQYF
CDR3nt: TGCAGCGTGATAACAGGGGACCAAGAGACCCAGTACTTC

abundance: few
v_gene: TRBV12-3/TRBV12-4
d_gene: NA
j_gene: TRBJ1-2
CDR3aa: CASSFEGLGYGGYTF
CDR3nt: TGTGCCAGCAGTTTTGAGGGATTGGGGTATGGTGGCTACACCTTC

abundance: many
v_gene: TRBV29-1
d_gene: NA
j_gene: TRBJ1-1
CDR3aa: CSVVQGVPVTEAFF
CDR3nt: TGCAGCGTGGTTCAGGGAGTACCCGTCACTGAAGCTTTCTTT

abundance: many
v_gene: TRBV6-1
d_gene: NA
j_gene: TRBJ1-5
CDR3aa: CASGGGIGNQPQHF
CDR3nt: TGTGCCAGCGGGGGAGGGATTGGAAATCAGCCCCAGCATTTT

abundance: NA
v_gene: TRBV2
d_gene: NA
j_gene: TRBJ2-1
CDR3aa: CASDRNNEQFF
CDR3nt: TGTGCCAGCGACAGGAACAATGAGCAGTTCTTC